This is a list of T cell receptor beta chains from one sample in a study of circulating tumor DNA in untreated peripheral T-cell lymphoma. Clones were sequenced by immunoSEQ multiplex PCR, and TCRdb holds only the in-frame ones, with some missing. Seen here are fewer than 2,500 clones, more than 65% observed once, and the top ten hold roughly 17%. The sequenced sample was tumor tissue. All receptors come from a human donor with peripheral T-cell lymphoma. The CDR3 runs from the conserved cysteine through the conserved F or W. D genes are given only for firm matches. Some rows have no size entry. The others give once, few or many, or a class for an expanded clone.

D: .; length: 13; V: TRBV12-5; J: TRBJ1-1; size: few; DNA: TGTGCTAGTGGTTTGGTAAGAGGCACTGAAGCTTTCTTT; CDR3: CASGLVRGTEAFF
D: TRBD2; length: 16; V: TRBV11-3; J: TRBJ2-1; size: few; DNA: TGTGCCAGCGCCCATCCTAGCGGGAGGGCCAGAGATGAGCAGTTCTTC; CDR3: CASAHPSGRARDEQFF
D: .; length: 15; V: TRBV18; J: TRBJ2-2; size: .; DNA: TGTGCCAGCTCACCATCACCTGCGAACACCGGGGAGCTGTTTTTT; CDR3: CASSPSPANTGELFF
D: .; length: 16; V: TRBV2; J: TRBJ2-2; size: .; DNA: TGTGCCAGCAGTCTACAGGGCACCCGGAACACCGGGGAGCTGTTTTTT; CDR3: CASSLQGTRNTGELFF
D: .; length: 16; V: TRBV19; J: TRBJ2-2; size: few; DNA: TGTGCCAGTAGTAGGGGGGCGCGGACGTGGATCGGGGAGCTGTTTTTT; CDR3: CASSRGARTWIGELFF
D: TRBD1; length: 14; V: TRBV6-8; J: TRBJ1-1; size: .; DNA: TGTGCCAGCAGACCTCCCACAGGGGGCGCGGGAGCTTTCTTT; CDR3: CASRPPTGGAGAFF
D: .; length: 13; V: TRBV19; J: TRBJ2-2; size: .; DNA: TGTGCCAGTAGTATCGCCCTTGCCGGGGAGCTGTTTTTT; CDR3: CASSIALAGELFF
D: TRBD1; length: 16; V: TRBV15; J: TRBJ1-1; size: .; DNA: TGTGCCACCAGCAGAGTGGCGGGACAGGGGTTCCCTGAAGCTTTCTTT; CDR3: CATSRVAGQGFPEAFF
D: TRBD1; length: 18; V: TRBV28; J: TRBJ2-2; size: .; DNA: TGTGCCAGCAGTTCGACAGGGGGCTTCTTCGTGAACACCGGGGAGCTGTTTTTT; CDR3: CASSSTGGFFVNTGELFF
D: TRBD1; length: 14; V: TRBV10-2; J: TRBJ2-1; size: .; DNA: TGCGCCAGCAGGGGACAGAGATCCTACAATGAGCAGTTCTTC; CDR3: CASRGQRSYNEQFF
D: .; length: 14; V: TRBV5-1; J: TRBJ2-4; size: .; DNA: TGCGCCAGCAGCCCACCGGGTGACAAAAACATTCAGTACTTC; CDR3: CASSPPGDKNIQYF
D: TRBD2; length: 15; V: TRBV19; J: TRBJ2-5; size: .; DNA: TGTGCCAGTAGTATACGCGGGGGGGCCGGAGAGACCCAGTACTTC; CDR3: CASSIRGGAGETQYF
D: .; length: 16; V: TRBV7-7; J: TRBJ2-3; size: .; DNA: TGTGCCAGCAGCTTGCCCGAGGGTTGGGGCACAGATACGCAGTATTTT; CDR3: CASSLPEGWGTDTQYF
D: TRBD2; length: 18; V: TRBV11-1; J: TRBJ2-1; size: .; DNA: TGTGCCAGCAGCTTCGGGACTAGCGGGGGGACCTCCTACAATGAGCAGTTCTTC; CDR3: CASSFGTSGGTSYNEQFF
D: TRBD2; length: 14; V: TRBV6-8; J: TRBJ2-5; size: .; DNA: TGTGCCAGCAGTGATGGGACTAAACAGCAGACCCAGTACTTC; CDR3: CASSDGTKQQTQYF
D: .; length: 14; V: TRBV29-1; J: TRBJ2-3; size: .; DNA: TGCAGCGTTCACAGGGCCGATAGCACAGATACGCAGTATTTT; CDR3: CSVHRADSTDTQYF
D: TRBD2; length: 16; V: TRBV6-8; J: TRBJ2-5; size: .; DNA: TGTGCCAGCCACAGGAGAGTAGCGGGATTTAAAGAGACCCAGTACTTC; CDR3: CASHRRVAGFKETQYF
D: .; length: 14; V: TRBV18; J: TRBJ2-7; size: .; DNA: TGTGCCAGCTCACCACAGGGGTCCTACTACGAGCAGTACTTC; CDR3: CASSPQGSYYEQYF
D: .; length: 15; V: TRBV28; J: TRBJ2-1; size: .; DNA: TGTGCCAGCGCCCTAGGGAGAGAAACCTACAATGAGCAGTTCTTC; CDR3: CASALGRETYNEQFF
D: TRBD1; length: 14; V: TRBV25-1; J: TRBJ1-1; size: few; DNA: TGTGCCAGCAGTGTGACAGGGGTTAGGACTGAAGCTTTCTTT; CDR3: CASSVTGVRTEAFF
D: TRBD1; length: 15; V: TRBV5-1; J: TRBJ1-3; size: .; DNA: TGCACCAGCAGCTTGGGACAGGGGTATGGAAACACCATATATTTT; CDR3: CTSSLGQGYGNTIYF
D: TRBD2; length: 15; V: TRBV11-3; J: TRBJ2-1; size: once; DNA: TGTGCCAGCAGCTTACGAGCGGGGGGGACTAATGAGCAGTTCTTC; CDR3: CASSLRAGGTNEQFF
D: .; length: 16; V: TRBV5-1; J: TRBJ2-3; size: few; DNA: TGCGCCAGCAGCTTGGAGCCTACTCTCGGACCAGATACGCAGTATTTT; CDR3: CASSLEPTLGPDTQYF
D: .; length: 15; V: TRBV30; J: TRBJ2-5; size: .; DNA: TGTGCCTGGACCCCTTCGCCAGGGTATGGGGAGACCCAGTACTTC; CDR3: CAWTPSPGYGETQYF
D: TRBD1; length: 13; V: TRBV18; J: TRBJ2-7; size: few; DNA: TGTGCCAGCTCACCTGCGACAGGGCCCGAGCAGTACTTC; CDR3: CASSPATGPEQYF
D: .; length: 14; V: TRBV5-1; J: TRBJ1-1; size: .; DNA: TGCGCCAGCAGCTTGGTCGGTGGGAACACTGAAGCTTTCTTT; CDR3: CASSLVGGNTEAFF
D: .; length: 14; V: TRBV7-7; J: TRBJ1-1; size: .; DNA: TGTGCCAGCAGCCCCCGACAGTCTTACACTGAAGCTTTCTTT; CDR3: CASSPRQSYTEAFF
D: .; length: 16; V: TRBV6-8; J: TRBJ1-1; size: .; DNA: TGTGCCATCAGTTCGGCGGACCCGATCCTGAACACTGAAGCTTTCTTT; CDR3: CAISSADPILNTEAFF
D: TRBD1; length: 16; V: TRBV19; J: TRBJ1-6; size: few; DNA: TGTGCCAGTAGCTTACGACAGGGGATGACCTTTTCACCCCTCCACTTT; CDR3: CASSLRQGMTFSPLHF